The clone carrying this T cell receptor beta chain was detected only a few times. The record originates from a study of blood T cell repertoires in COVID-19. The CDR3 loop spans 13 amino acids. V lost 0 bases and J 7 bases, leaving 6 bases between the germline ends. The V gene's germline CDR1 is SGHVS and CDR2 FQNEAQ. This table comes from immunoSEQ multiplex PCR, and its TCRdb copy is limited to in-frame clones, with some not included. The data show fewer than 200,000 clones, with more than 80% seen just once and 9.5% to 15% held by the top ten. The specimen was PBMCs or T cells enriched from blood (not recorded which). The receptor's source is a man between 45 and 60 years old who had recovered from COVID-19. The chain recombines TRBV7-8 with TRBJ2-2; tentatively, D is TRBD2 (6 bases). CDR3 DNA sequence: TGTGCCAGCAGCTTAGCGGGGGGCGGGGAGCTGTTTTTT. Its protein product is CASSLAGGGELFF.